This T cell receptor (beta chain) is from a study of T cell repertoires in cytomegalovirus infection. Looking at the study overall: Indications of both CMV infection and matching HLA type were provided by public TCR beta signatures.

TCRdb reprocessed the reads with MiXCR, giving one entry per CDR3 protein. Among about 180,000 distinct CDR3 sequences listed, 14% were seen once. The CDR3 sequence is 12 residues long. CDR1 and CDR2 (germline): SGHRS, YFSETQ. V lost 2 bases and J lost 8, with 10 bases in between. Study outcomes and limitations: In two of eight donors, the top clonotype was HLA-C-restricted CMV-specific. Frequencies of public TCR beta families were cumulated, and this identified carriers of CMV plus the relevant HLA.

This clonotype occurred many times. The antigen is unknown. The V and J genes are TRBV5-1 and TRBJ1-1; weak D call: TRBD1 (5 bases). Sequencing was done on a sample of PBMCs. The receptor was derived from a human donor in good health (CMV status not recorded). Some clones in this sample may be carry-over from other donors' samples. The DNA of the CDR3 is TGCGCCAGCAGCTTAGGGGACCTAGAAGCTTTCTTT. This translates into CASSLGDLEAFF.